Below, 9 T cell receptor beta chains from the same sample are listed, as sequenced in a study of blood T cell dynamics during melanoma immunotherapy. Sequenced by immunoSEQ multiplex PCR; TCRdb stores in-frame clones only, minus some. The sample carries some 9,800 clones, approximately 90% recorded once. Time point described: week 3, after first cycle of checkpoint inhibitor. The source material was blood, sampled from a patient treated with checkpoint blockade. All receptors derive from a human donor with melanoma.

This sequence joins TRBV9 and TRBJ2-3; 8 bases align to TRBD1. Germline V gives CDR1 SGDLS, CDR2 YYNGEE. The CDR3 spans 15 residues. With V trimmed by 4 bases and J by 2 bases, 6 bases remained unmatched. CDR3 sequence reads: CASSPRQGLTDTQYF. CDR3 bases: TGTGCCAGCAGCCCCCGACAGGGGCTCACAGATACGCAGTATTTT.

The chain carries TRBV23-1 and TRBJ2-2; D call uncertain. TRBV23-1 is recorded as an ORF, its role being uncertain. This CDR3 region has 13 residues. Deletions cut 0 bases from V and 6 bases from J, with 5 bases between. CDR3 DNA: TGCGCCAGCAGTCAATCCGACGCCGGGGAGCTGTTTTTT. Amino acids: CASSQSDAGELFF.

CDR3 nucleotides: TGTGCCAGCAGCCCAGTAGCGGGGGGGTACAATGAGCAGTTCTTC. Protein: CASSPVAGGYNEQFF. The rearrangement links TRBV27 to TRBJ2-1; 11 nucleotides match TRBD2. Per germline, CDR1 MNHEY and CDR2 SMNVEV (reference sequence). This CDR3 has 15 residues. V lost 6 bases, J lost 4 bases, and 5 bases stayed unmatched.

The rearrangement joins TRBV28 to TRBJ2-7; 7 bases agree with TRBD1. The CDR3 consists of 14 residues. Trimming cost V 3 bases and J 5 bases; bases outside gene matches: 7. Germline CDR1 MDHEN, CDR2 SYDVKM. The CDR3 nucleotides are TGTGCCAGCAGTTTGGGGACAGTCGGCGACGAGCAGTACTTC. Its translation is CASSLGTVGDEQYF. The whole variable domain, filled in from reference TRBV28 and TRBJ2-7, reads DVKVTQSSRYLVKRTGEKVFLECVQDMDHENMFWYRQDPGLGLRLIYFSYDVKMKEKGDIPEGYSVSREKKERFSLILESASTNQTSMYLCASSLGTVGDEQYFGPGTRLTVT.

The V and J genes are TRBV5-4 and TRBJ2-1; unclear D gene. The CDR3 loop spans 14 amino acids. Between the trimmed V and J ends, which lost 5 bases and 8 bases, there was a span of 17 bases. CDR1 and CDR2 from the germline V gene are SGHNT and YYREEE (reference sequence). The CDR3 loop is CASSFYTSVYEQFF. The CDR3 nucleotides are TGTGCCAGCAGTTTTTATACGAGCGTATATGAGCAGTTCTTC.

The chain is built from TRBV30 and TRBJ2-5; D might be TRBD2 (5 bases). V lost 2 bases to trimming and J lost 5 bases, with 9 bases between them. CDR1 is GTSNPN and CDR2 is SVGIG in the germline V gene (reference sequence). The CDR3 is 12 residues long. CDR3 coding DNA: TGTGCCTGGAGTTATGGGGAGGAGACCCAGTACTTC. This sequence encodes CAWSYGEETQYF.

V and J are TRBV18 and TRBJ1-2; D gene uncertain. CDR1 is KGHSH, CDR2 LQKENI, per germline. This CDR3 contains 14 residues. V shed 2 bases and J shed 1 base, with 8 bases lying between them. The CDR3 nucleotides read TGTGCCAGCTCACCATCCGGGATTAACTATGGCTACACCTTC. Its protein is CASSPSGINYGYTF.

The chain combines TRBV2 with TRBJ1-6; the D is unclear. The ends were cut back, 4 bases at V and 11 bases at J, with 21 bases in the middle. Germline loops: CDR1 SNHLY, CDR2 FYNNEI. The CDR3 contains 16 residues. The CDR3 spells CASSGPAVLKGPPLHF. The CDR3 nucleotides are TGTGCCAGCAGTGGACCCGCGGTCTTAAAAGGTCCACCCCTCCACTTT.

The CDR3 coding sequence is TGTGCCACAGGGGTGGGGGAACGGCAGCCCCAGCATTTT. Amino acids: CATGVGERQPQHF. V gene TRBV2 combines with J gene TRBJ1-5, with a weak D call TRBD1 (6 bases). The CDR3 contains 13 residues. V was trimmed by 10 bases and J by 7 bases, leaving 17 bases between them. Germline V gene lookup returns CDR1 SNHLY and CDR2 FYNNEI.